A selection of T cell receptor beta chains follows, all from one sample in a study of shared clonotypes between healthy human individuals. Generated by immunoSEQ multiplex PCR, the TCRdb table keeps only in-frame clones and is missing some. The profile shows about 2 million clones, about 95% of them singletons. The specimen was naive CD8+ T cells sorted from blood. These receptors were collected from a man aged 18 to 30 in good health. Both conserved end residues are part of each CDR3. The D gene is left open where the match is weak. Only some rows state a clone size, as once, few, many or a class for expanded clones.

TRBJ2-7 TRBV4-1 TRBD2 - CASSQGKLAGVYEQYF TGCGCCAGCAGCCAAGGTAAACTAGCGGGAGTCTACGAGCAGTACTTC
TRBJ1-5 TRBV27 - - CASSPGYSNQPQHF TGTGCCAGCAGTCCGGGCTATAGCAATCAGCCCCAGCATTTT
TRBJ2-2 TRBV6-1 - - CAMLGTPGELFF TGTGCCATGCTCGGGACACCGGGGGAGCTGTTTTTT
TRBJ2-3 TRBV15 TRBD1 - CATSRERTGASSADTQYF TGTGCCACCAGCAGAGAGCGGACAGGGGCCTCTTCTGCAGATACGCAGTATTTT
TRBJ2-5 TRBV4-2 TRBD2 once CASSPWTSGGAETQYF TGTGCCAGCAGCCCCTGGACTAGCGGGGGTGCAGAGACCCAGTACTTC
TRBJ2-7 TRBV5-6 - - CASSYQDGYEQYF TGTGCCAGCAGCTACCAGGACGGGTACGAGCAGTACTTC
TRBJ1-2 TRBV6-6 TRBD1 - CASGTGVGYTF TGTGCCAGCGGGACAGGAGTTGGTTACACCTTC
TRBJ2-7 TRBV4-2 TRBD1 - CASSSPGTGPYEQYF TGTGCCAGCAGCTCGCCCGGGACAGGGCCCTACGAGCAGTACTTC
TRBJ2-7 TRBV9 - - CASSVGRSPLYEQYF TGTGCCAGCAGCGTAGGCAGGAGCCCCCTCTACGAGCAGTACTTC
TRBJ2-7 TRBV14 TRBD1 - CASSQGPGTGDTYEQYF TGTGCCAGCAGCCAAGGCCCCGGGACAGGGGATACCTACGAGCAGTACTTC
TRBJ2-1 TRBV7-9 - - CASSLAPNEQFF TGTGCCAGCAGCTTAGCACCGAATGAGCAGTTCTTC
TRBJ1-2 TRBV9 - - CASDPAGGGNYGYTF TGTGCCAGCGACCCTGCCGGGGGGGGTAACTATGGCTACACCTTC
TRBJ2-7 TRBV11-2 - - CASSLSQGYEQYF TGTGCCAGCAGCTTATCACAGGGTTACGAGCAGTACTTC
TRBJ2-7 TRBV6-4 TRBD1 once CASGDRVVAQYF TGTGCCAGCGGGGACAGGGTGGTTGCGCAGTACTTC
TRBJ1-5 TRBV4-1 - few CASSQVRGGQHTPQHF TGCGCCAGCAGCCAAGTAAGAGGCGGACAGCATACGCCCCAGCATTTT
TRBJ2-7 TRBV7-9 TRBD1 - CASSLPQGASNEQYF TGTGCCAGCAGCTTACCACAGGGGGCATCCAACGAGCAGTACTTC
TRBJ2-5 TRBV10-3 - - CAISESQFERNQETQYF TGTGCCATCAGTGAGTCACAATTTGAACGAAATCAAGAGACCCAGTACTTC
TRBJ1-2 TRBV4-2 - once CASSLIGVTGYTF TGTGCCAGCAGCCTTATCGGGGTTACCGGCTACACCTTC
TRBJ1-3 TRBV6-5 - once CASRGGSSGNTIYF TGTGCCAGCAGGGGGGGGAGCTCTGGAAACACCATATATTTT
TRBJ1-5 TRBV11-2 - - CASSLDPGRQPQHF TGTGCCAGCAGCTTGGACCCTGGGAGGCAGCCCCAGCATTTT
TRBJ1-2 TRBV10-3 - - CAISVQVWDGYTF TGTGCCATCAGTGTACAGGTTTGGGATGGCTACACCTTC
TRBJ2-7 TRBV7-9 - - CASSSAGHAEQYF TGTGCCAGCAGCTCGGCGGGCCATGCCGAGCAGTACTTC
TRBJ2-1 TRBV7-9 TRBD1 few CASSLRGAGTGVNEQFF TGTGCCAGCAGCTTAAGAGGGGCGGGGACAGGGGTCAATGAGCAGTTCTTC
TRBJ2-7 TRBV28 - - CASSLSGTYEQYF TGTGCCAGCAGTTTATCAGGAACCTACGAGCAGTACTTC
TRBJ2-3 TRBV7-8 TRBD2 - CASSSLLAGGEGTDTQYF TGTGCCAGCAGCTCCCTACTAGCGGGAGGGGAAGGCACAGATACGCAGTATTTT
TRBJ2-2 TRBV2 - - CASSGHSDGRRPNTGELFF TGTGCCAGCAGTGGCCATAGTGACGGGCGAAGACCGAACACCGGGGAGCTGTTTTTT
TRBJ2-7 TRBV10-3 - - CAISAIGGYEQYF TGTGCCATCAGTGCCATTGGGGGGTACGAGCAGTACTTC
TRBJ2-7 TRBV27 TRBD1 - CASSLLSGQVPVEQYF TGTGCCAGCAGTTTATTATCGGGACAGGTCCCCGTTGAGCAGTACTTC
TRBJ2-1 TRBV4-3 TRBD2 once CASSQDRLLAEYYNEQFF TGCGCCAGCAGCCAAGATCGCCTACTAGCGGAATACTACAATGAGCAGTTCTTC
TRBJ1-2 TRBV6-6 - - CASSYGATGNYGYTF TGTGCCAGCAGTTACGGAGCTACCGGTAACTATGGCTACACCTTC
TRBJ1-1 TRBV7-8 TRBD1 - CASSSLQGSNTEAFF TGTGCCAGCAGCTCGTTACAGGGGAGTAACACTGAAGCTTTCTTT